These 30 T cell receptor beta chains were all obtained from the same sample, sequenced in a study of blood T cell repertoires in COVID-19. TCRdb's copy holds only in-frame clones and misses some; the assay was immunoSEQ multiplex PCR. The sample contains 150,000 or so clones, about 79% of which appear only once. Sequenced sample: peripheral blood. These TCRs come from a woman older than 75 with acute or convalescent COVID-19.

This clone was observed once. The CDR3 reads CASSPAPGGSGTEAFF. The DNA of the CDR3 is TGTGCCAGCAGCCCCGCGCCCGGGGGTAGCGGCACTGAAGCTTTCTTT. The chain couples TRBV7-2 to TRBJ1-1, with D maybe TRBD1 (5 bases). The ends were cut back, 5 bases at V and 4 bases at J, with 20 bases in the middle. CDR1 is SGHTA, CDR2 FQGNSA, per germline. CDR3 length: 16 residues.

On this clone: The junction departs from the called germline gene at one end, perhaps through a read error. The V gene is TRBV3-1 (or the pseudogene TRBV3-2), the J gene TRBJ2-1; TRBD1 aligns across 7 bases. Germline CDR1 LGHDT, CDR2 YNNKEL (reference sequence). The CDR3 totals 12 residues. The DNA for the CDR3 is TGTGCCAGCAGCCAAGATGGCGGGCAGGGGGTCTTC. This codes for CASSQDGGQGVF.

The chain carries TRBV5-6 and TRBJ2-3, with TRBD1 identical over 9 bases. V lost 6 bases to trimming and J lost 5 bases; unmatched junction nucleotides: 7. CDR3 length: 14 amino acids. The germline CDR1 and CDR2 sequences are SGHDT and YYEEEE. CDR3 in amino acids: CASTSQGAEDTQYF. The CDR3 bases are TGTGCCAGCACCTCACAGGGGGCCGAAGATACGCAGTATTTT.

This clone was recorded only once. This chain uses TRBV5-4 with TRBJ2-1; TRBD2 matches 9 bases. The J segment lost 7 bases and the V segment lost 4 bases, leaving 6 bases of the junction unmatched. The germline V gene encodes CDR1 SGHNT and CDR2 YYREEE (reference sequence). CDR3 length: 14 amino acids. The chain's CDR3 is CASSRLAALNEQFF. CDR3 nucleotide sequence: TGTGCCAGCAGCAGACTAGCGGCCCTTAATGAGCAGTTCTTC.

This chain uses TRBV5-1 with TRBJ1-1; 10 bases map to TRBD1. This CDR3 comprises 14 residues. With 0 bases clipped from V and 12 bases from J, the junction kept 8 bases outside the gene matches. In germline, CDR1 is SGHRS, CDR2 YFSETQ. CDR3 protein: CASSLEEGQGPTFF. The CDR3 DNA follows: TGCGCCAGCAGCTTGGAGGAGGGACAGGGGCCGACTTTCTTT. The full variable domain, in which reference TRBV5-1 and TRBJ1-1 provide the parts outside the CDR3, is KAGVTQTPRYLIKTRGQQVTLSCSPISGHRSVSWYQQTPGQGLQFLFEYFSETQRNKGNFPGRFSGRQFSNSRSEMNVSTLELGDSALYLCASSLEEGQGPTFFGQGTRLTVV.

As DNA, the CDR3 is TGTGCCAGCAGCTCTGATTCGACAGGCTATGGCTACACCTTC. Translation: CASSSDSTGYGYTF. V and J are TRBV7-9 and TRBJ1-2, with D maybe TRBD1 (6 bases). The CDR3 has 14 residues. Germline V gene sequence: CDR1 SEHNR, CDR2 FQNEAQ (reference sequence). The ends were cut back, 4 bases at V and 4 bases at J, with 13 bases in the middle.

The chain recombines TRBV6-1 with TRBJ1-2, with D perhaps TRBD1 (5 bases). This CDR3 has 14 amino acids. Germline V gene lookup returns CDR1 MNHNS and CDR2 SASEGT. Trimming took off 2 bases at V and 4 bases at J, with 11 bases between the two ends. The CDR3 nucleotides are TGTGCCAGCAGTGAACCCAGGGTAGTCTATGGCTACACCTTC. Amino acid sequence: CASSEPRVVYGYTF.

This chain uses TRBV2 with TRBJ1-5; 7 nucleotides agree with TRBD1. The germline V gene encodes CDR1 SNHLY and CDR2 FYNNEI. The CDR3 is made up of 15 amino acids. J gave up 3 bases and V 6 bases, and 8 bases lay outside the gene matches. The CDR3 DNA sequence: TGTGCCAGCAGCCGTGACAGGGCTAACAATCAGCCCCAGCATTTT. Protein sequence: CASSRDRANNQPQHF. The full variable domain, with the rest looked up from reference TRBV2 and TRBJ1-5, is EPEVTQTPSHQVTQMGQEVILRCVPISNHLYFYWYRQILGQKVEFLVSFYNNEISEKSEIFDDQFSVERPDGSNFTLKIRSTKLEDSAMYFCASSRDRANNQPQHFGDGTRLSIL.

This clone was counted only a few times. CDR3 amino acids: CASSGTGTGSSGNTIYF. CDR3 DNA: TGTGCCAGCAGTGGAACCGGGACAGGGTCCTCTGGAAACACCATATATTTT. The V and J genes are TRBV25-1 and TRBJ1-3; 9 nucleotides line up with TRBD1. With V trimmed by 4 bases and J by 0 bases, 7 bases remained unmatched. There are 17 residues in the CDR3. In germline, CDR1 is MGHDK, CDR2 SYGVNS.

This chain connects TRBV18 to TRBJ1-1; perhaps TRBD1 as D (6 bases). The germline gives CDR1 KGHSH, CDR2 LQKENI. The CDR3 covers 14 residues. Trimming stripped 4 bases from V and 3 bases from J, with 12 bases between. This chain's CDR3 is CASSLLGADTEAFF. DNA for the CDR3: TGTGCCAGCTCACTCTTGGGGGCGGACACTGAAGCTTTCTTT.

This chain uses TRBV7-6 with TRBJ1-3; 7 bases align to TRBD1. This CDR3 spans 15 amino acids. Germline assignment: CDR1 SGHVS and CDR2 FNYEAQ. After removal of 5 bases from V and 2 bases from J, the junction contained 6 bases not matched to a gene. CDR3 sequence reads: CASSLATGPGNTIYF. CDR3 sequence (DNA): TGTGCCAGCAGCCTGGCGACAGGGCCTGGAAACACCATATATTTT.

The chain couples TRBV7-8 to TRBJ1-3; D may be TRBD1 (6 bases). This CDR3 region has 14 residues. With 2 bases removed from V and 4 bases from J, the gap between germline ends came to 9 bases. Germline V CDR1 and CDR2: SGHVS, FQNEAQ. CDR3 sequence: CASSLLQGGNTIYF. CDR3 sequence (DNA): TGTGCCAGCAGCTTACTACAGGGAGGAAACACCATATATTTT.

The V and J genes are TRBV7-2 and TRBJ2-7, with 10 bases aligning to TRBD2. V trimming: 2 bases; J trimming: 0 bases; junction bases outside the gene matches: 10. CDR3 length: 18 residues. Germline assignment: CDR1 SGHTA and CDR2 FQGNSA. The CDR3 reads CASSLFGSGGLSSYEQYF. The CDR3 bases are TGTGCCAGCAGCTTATTTGGTAGCGGGGGGTTGAGCTCCTACGAGCAGTACTTC.

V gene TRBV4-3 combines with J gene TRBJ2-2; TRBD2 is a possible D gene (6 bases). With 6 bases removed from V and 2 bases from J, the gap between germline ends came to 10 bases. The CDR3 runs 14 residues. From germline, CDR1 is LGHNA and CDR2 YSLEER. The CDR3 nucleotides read TGCGCCAGCAGTCGGGACTTCAACACCGGGGAGCTGTTTTTT. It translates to CASSRDFNTGELFF.

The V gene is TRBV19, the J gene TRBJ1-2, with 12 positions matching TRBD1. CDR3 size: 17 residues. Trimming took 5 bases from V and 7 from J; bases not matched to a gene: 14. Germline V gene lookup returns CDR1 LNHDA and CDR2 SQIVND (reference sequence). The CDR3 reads CASSFSGTGGLVGGYTF. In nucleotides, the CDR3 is TGTGCCAGTAGTTTCTCCGGGACAGGGGGCCTGGTGGGTGGCTACACCTTC.

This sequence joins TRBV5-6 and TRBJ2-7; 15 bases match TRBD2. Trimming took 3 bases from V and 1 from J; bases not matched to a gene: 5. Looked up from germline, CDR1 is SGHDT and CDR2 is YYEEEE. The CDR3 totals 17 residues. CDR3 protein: CASSWTSGGASSYEQYF. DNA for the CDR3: TGTGCCAGCAGCTGGACTAGCGGGGGGGCCTCTTCCTACGAGCAGTACTTC.

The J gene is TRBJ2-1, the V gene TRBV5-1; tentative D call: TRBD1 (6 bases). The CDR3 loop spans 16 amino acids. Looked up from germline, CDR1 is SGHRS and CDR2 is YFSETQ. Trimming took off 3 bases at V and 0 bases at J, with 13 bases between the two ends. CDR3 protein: CASSSPDRSSYNEQFF. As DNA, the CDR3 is TGCGCCAGCAGCTCTCCAGACAGGAGCTCCTACAATGAGCAGTTCTTC.

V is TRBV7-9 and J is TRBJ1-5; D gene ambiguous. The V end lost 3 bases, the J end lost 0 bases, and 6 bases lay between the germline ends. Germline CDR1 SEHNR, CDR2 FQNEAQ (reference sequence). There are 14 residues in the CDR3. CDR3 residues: CASSFVNSNQPQHF. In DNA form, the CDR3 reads TGTGCCAGCAGCTTCGTTAATAGCAATCAGCCCCAGCATTTT.

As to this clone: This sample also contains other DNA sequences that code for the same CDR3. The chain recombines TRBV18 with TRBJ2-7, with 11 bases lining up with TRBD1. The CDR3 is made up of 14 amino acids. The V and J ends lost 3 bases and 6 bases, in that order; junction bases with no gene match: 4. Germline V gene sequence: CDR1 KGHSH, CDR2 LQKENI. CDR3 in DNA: TGTGCCAGCTCACCGGGACAGGGGGAGCGCGAGCAGTACTTC. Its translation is CASSPGQGEREQYF.

CDR3 sequence: CASSYRGLRGYTF. Here the CDR3 DNA reads TGTGCCAGCAGCTACAGGGGGCTGCGTGGCTACACCTTC. The rearrangement joins TRBV7-2 to TRBJ1-2; 9 positions match TRBD1. V lost 4 bases to trimming and J lost 7 bases; unmatched junction nucleotides: 4. The CDR3 has 13 amino acids. Germline V lookup: CDR1 SGHTA, CDR2 FQGNSA.

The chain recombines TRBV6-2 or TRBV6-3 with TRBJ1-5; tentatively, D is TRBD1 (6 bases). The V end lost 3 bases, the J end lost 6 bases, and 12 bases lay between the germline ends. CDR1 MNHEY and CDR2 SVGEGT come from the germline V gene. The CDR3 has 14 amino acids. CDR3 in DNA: TGTGCCAGCAGTTATCAAACAGGGAGTCAGCCCCAGCATTTT. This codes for CASSYQTGSQPQHF.

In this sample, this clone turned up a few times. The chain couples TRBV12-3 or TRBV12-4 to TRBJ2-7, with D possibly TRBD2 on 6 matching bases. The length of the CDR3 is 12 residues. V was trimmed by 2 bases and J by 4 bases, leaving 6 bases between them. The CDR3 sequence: CASSLREYEQYF. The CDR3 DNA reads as TGTGCCAGCAGTTTACGGGAGTACGAGCAGTACTTC.

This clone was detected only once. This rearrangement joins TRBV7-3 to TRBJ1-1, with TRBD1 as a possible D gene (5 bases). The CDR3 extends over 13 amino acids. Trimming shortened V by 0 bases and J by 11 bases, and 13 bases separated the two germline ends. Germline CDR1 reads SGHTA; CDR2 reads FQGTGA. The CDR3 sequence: CASSLTQGTGAFF. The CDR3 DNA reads TGTGCCAGCAGCTTAACGCAAGGGACTGGGGCTTTCTTT.

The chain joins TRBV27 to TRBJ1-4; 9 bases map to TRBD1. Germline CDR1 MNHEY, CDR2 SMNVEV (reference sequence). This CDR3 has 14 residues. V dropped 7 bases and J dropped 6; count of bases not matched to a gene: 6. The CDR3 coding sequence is TGTGCCAGCACCGCCGGGACAGGGTATGAAAAACTGTTTTTT. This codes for CASTAGTGYEKLFF.

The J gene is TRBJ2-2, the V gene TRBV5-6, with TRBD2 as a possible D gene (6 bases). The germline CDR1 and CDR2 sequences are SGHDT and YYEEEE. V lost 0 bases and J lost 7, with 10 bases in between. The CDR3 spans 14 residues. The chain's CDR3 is CASSLAGGVGELFF. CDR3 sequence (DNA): TGTGCCAGCAGCTTGGCCGGAGGGGTCGGGGAGCTGTTTTTT.

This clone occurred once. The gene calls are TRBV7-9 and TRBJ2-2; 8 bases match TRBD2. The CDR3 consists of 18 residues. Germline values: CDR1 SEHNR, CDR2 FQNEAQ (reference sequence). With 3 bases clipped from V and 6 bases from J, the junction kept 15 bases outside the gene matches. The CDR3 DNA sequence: TGTGCCAGCAGCTTGCACACCGGGACTAGTTTTCATCCCGGGGAGCTGTTTTTT. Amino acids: CASSLHTGTSFHPGELFF.

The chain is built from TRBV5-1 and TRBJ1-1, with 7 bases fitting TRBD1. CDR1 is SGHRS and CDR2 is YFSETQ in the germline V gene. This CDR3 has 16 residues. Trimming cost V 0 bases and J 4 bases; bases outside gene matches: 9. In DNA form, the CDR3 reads TGCGCCAGCAGCTTGGCGAAGGGGGCCGGGGGCACTGAAGCTTTCTTT. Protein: CASSLAKGAGGTEAFF.

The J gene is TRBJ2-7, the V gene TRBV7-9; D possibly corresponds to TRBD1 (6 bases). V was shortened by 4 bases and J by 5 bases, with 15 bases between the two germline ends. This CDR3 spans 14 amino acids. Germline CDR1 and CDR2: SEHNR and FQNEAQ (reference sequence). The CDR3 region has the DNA TGTGCCAGCAGCTCCGGGACCCGGGACAACGAGCAGTACTTC. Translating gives CASSSGTRDNEQYF.

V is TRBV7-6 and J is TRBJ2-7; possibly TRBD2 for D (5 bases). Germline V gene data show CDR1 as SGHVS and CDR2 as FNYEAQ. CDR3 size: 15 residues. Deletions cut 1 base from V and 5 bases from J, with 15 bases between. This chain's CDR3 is CASSLVGSGVNEQYF. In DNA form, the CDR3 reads TGTGCCAGCAGCTTAGTAGGATCCGGGGTTAACGAGCAGTACTTC. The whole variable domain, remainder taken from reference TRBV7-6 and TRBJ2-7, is GAGVSQSPRYKVTKRGQDVALRCDPISGHVSLYWYRQALGQGPEFLTYFNYEAQQDKSGLPNDRFSAERPEGSISTLTIQRTEQRDSAMYRCASSLVGSGVNEQYFGPGTRLTVT.

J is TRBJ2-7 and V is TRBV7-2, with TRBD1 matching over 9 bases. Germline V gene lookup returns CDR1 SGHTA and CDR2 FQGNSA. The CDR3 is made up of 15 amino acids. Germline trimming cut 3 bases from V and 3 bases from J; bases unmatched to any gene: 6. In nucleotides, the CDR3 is TGTGCCAGCAGCTTCGGGTGGACAGGGGTCTACGAGCAGTACTTC. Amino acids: CASSFGWTGVYEQYF.